A selection of T cell receptor beta chains follows, all from one sample in a study of cytomegalovirus exposure and HLA in healthy donors. Using immunoSEQ multiplex PCR, the repertoire was profiled, and TCRdb retains in-frame clones only, with some absent. This repertoire shows under 75,000 clones, over 90% found once; its top ten account for approximately 5%. Sequencing was carried out using PBMCs. The receptor set was obtained from a man aged 18-30 years in good health and CMV-seropositive. CDR3s include the opening cysteine and the closing phenylalanine or tryptophan. D genes are given only for firm matches. Clone size is not always given. Where it is, it says once, few, many or a class for expanded clones.

D gene: TRBD1
V gene: TRBV19
CDR3 length: 16
J gene: TRBJ2-1
clone size: NA
CDR3 DNA: TGTGCCAGTAGCCCACAGGGGAAAGGATCCTACAATGAGCAGTTCTTC
CDR3 protein: CASSPQGKGSYNEQFF

D gene: TRBD2
V gene: TRBV25-1
CDR3 length: 14
J gene: TRBJ2-1
clone size: NA
CDR3 DNA: TGTGCCAGCATCCCGGGGGGCTCCTACAATGAGCAGTTCTTC
CDR3 protein: CASIPGGSYNEQFF

D gene: TRBD1
V gene: TRBV28
CDR3 length: 16
J gene: TRBJ1-3
clone size: NA
CDR3 DNA: TGTGCCAGCAGTTTGCCGGGACAGGGTTCTGGAAACACCATATATTTT
CDR3 protein: CASSLPGQGSGNTIYF

D gene: TRBD1
V gene: TRBV15
CDR3 length: 16
J gene: TRBJ2-2
clone size: NA
CDR3 DNA: TGTGCCACCAGCAGAGCGACAGGGGTCGGAGCCGGGGAGCTGTTTTTT
CDR3 protein: CATSRATGVGAGELFF

D gene: NA
V gene: TRBV6-1
CDR3 length: 11
J gene: TRBJ2-5
clone size: few
CDR3 DNA: TGTGCCGCGGGGACCCAAGAGACCCAGTACTTC
CDR3 protein: CAAGTQETQYF

D gene: NA
V gene: TRBV7-2
CDR3 length: 16
J gene: TRBJ1-3
clone size: NA
CDR3 DNA: TGTGCCAGCAGCCCGCACCTCCAGGGATCCGGAAACACCATATATTTT
CDR3 protein: CASSPHLQGSGNTIYF

D gene: NA
V gene: TRBV5-4
CDR3 length: 15
J gene: TRBJ2-3
clone size: NA
CDR3 DNA: TGTGCCAGCAGCTTGGACCGTCGGAGCACAGATACGCAGTATTTT
CDR3 protein: CASSLDRRSTDTQYF

D gene: TRBD1
V gene: TRBV7-3
CDR3 length: 14
J gene: TRBJ1-1
clone size: once
CDR3 DNA: TGTGCCAGCAGCAAGGGACAGGCCAACACTGAAGCTTTCTTT
CDR3 protein: CASSKGQANTEAFF

D gene: TRBD1
V gene: TRBV30
CDR3 length: 13
J gene: TRBJ2-7
clone size: NA
CDR3 DNA: TGTGCCGGACGGGACAGGGTGAAGTACGAGCAGTACTTC
CDR3 protein: CAGRDRVKYEQYF

D gene: NA
V gene: TRBV7-2
CDR3 length: 14
J gene: TRBJ2-3
clone size: NA
CDR3 DNA: TGTGCCAGCAGCTTTCAGGGTGTCGGAGATACGCAGTATTTT
CDR3 protein: CASSFQGVGDTQYF

D gene: NA
V gene: TRBV7-8
CDR3 length: 11
J gene: TRBJ2-1
clone size: NA
CDR3 DNA: TGTGCCAGCAGCTTGGGACTTGGAAGGTTCTTC
CDR3 protein: CASSLGLGRFF

D gene: TRBD1
V gene: TRBV11-2
CDR3 length: 13
J gene: TRBJ2-7
clone size: NA
CDR3 DNA: TGTGCCAGCTCGTTAGGGACAGCCTACGAGCAGTACTTC
CDR3 protein: CASSLGTAYEQYF

D gene: NA
V gene: TRBV5-1
CDR3 length: 16
J gene: TRBJ1-1
clone size: NA
CDR3 DNA: TGCGCCAGCAGCGTTAACAGGGTGCGGATGAACACTGAAGCTTTCTTT
CDR3 protein: CASSVNRVRMNTEAFF

D gene: TRBD1
V gene: TRBV27
CDR3 length: 15
J gene: TRBJ2-7
clone size: NA
CDR3 DNA: TGTGCCAGCACAAACCTAGGGACAGGGGGCTACGAGCAGTACTTC
CDR3 protein: CASTNLGTGGYEQYF

D gene: NA
V gene: TRBV5-6
CDR3 length: 16
J gene: TRBJ2-2
clone size: NA
CDR3 DNA: TGTGCCAGCAGCTTGGTCGATAGTCAGGGCACCGGGGAGCTGTTTTTT
CDR3 protein: CASSLVDSQGTGELFF

D gene: TRBD1
V gene: TRBV27
CDR3 length: 14
J gene: TRBJ1-2
clone size: NA
CDR3 DNA: TGTGCCAGCAGTTTACGCACAGGGGGATATGGCTACACCTTC
CDR3 protein: CASSLRTGGYGYTF

D gene: TRBD2
V gene: TRBV4-2
CDR3 length: 15
J gene: TRBJ2-1
clone size: NA
CDR3 DNA: TGTGCCAGCAGCCTACTAGCGGGAGTCTCAAATGAGCAGTTCTTC
CDR3 protein: CASSLLAGVSNEQFF